These T cell receptor beta chains were read from a single sample in a study of cytomegalovirus exposure and HLA in healthy donors. Assay: immunoSEQ multiplex PCR; the TCRdb copy retains only in-frame clones and omits some. The sample yields about 110,000 clones, about 76% seen once. Material for sequencing was PBMCs. These receptor sequences come from a man aged 25-45 years in good health and CMV-seropositive. Each CDR3 is given with its conserved first and last residue. The D gene is left open where the match is weak. Some rows have no size entry. The others give once, few or many, or a class for an expanded clone.

D gene: .
CDR3 length: 13
V gene: TRBV9
J gene: TRBJ2-5
clone size: .
CDR3 protein: CASSPSPGETQYF
CDR3 DNA: TGTGCCAGCAGCCCATCCCCGGGGGAGACCCAGTACTTC

D gene: .
CDR3 length: 10
V gene: TRBV29-1
J gene: TRBJ2-1
clone size: .
CDR3 protein: CSAAAGEQFF
CDR3 DNA: TGCAGCGCCGCCGCGGGCGAGCAGTTCTTC

D gene: .
CDR3 length: 15
V gene: TRBV7-3
J gene: TRBJ1-2
clone size: .
CDR3 protein: CASSLWASGVYGYTF
CDR3 DNA: TGTGCCAGCAGCTTATGGGCCTCGGGGGTCTATGGCTACACCTTC

D gene: .
CDR3 length: 16
V gene: TRBV19
J gene: TRBJ2-5
clone size: once
CDR3 protein: CASSYLFGDRQETQYF
CDR3 DNA: TGTGCCAGTAGCTATTTATTCGGTGACAGGCAAGAGACCCAGTACTTC

D gene: TRBD1
CDR3 length: 20
V gene: TRBV14
J gene: TRBJ2-6
clone size: few
CDR3 protein: CASSQDGGTGESSGANVLTF
CDR3 DNA: TGTGCCAGCAGCCAAGATGGGGGGACAGGGGAAAGCTCTGGGGCCAACGTCCTGACTTTC

D gene: TRBD2
CDR3 length: 13
V gene: TRBV7-2
J gene: TRBJ2-7
clone size: .
CDR3 protein: CASSLSGGYEQYF
CDR3 DNA: TGTGCCAGCAGTCTTAGCGGGGGCTACGAGCAGTACTTC

D gene: .
CDR3 length: 13
V gene: TRBV5-4
J gene: TRBJ1-1
clone size: .
CDR3 protein: CASSFPGNTEAFF
CDR3 DNA: TGTGCCAGCAGCTTTCCCGGGAACACTGAAGCTTTCTTT

D gene: .
CDR3 length: 16
V gene: TRBV9
J gene: TRBJ1-1
clone size: once
CDR3 protein: CASSDSVDGGLAEAFF
CDR3 DNA: TGTGCCAGCAGCGATAGTGTAGACGGGGGGCTGGCTGAAGCTTTCTTT

D gene: TRBD1
CDR3 length: 15
V gene: TRBV19
J gene: TRBJ2-7
clone size: .
CDR3 protein: CASSIGGGPTYEQYF
CDR3 DNA: TGTGCCAGTAGTATAGGAGGGGGCCCGACCTACGAGCAGTACTTC

D gene: .
CDR3 length: 14
V gene: TRBV7-9
J gene: TRBJ1-2
clone size: few
CDR3 protein: CASSLVQQGYGYTF
CDR3 DNA: TGTGCCAGCAGCTTAGTCCAACAGGGCTATGGCTACACCTTC

D gene: .
CDR3 length: 13
V gene: TRBV7-2
J gene: TRBJ1-5
clone size: .
CDR3 protein: CASSPGLDQPQHF
CDR3 DNA: TGTGCCAGCAGCCCGGGACTCGATCAGCCCCAGCATTTT

D gene: .
CDR3 length: 13
V gene: TRBV7-9
J gene: TRBJ2-3
clone size: once
CDR3 protein: CASSLAGTRTPHF
CDR3 DNA: TGTGCCAGCAGCTTAGCCGGGACACGCACCCCCCATTTT

D gene: TRBD1
CDR3 length: 14
V gene: TRBV4-3
J gene: TRBJ1-1
clone size: few
CDR3 protein: CASSLTRQGAYAFF
CDR3 DNA: TGCGCCAGCAGCCTAACTCGACAGGGGGCCTATGCTTTCTTT

D gene: .
CDR3 length: 13
V gene: TRBV2
J gene: TRBJ1-2
clone size: many
CDR3 protein: CASSPGGSYGYTF
CDR3 DNA: TGTGCCAGCTCTCCGGGGGGGTCCTATGGCTACACCTTC

D gene: .
CDR3 length: 16
V gene: TRBV15
J gene: TRBJ1-5
clone size: .
CDR3 protein: CATSRDRRRGLQPQHF
CDR3 DNA: TGTGCCACCAGCAGGGATCGTAGAAGGGGTCTCCAGCCCCAGCATTTT

D gene: .
CDR3 length: 14
V gene: TRBV9
J gene: TRBJ1-6
clone size: .
CDR3 protein: CASSGQVYNSPLHF
CDR3 DNA: TGTGCCAGCAGCGGACAGGTCTATAATTCACCCCTCCACTTT

D gene: TRBD2
CDR3 length: 17
V gene: TRBV7-6
J gene: TRBJ2-3
clone size: once
CDR3 protein: CASSLRTPAGGPDTQYF
CDR3 DNA: TGTGCCAGCAGCTTAAGAACGCCAGCGGGGGGGCCTGATACGCAGTATTTT

D gene: TRBD2
CDR3 length: 16
V gene: TRBV7-6
J gene: TRBJ2-2
clone size: few
CDR3 protein: CASSPSGGRRTGELFF
CDR3 DNA: TGTGCCAGCAGCCCTAGCGGGGGACGGAGGACCGGGGAGCTGTTTTTT

D gene: .
CDR3 length: 15
V gene: TRBV28
J gene: TRBJ1-5
clone size: .
CDR3 protein: CASAPGGNSNQPQHF
CDR3 DNA: TGTGCCAGCGCCCCGGGGGGCAATAGCAATCAGCCCCAGCATTTT

D gene: TRBD1
CDR3 length: 14
V gene: TRBV28
J gene: TRBJ1-2
clone size: few
CDR3 protein: CASSTGTGMAGYPF
CDR3 DNA: TGTGCCAGCAGCACCGGGACAGGGATGGCTGGCTACCCCTTC

D gene: TRBD1
CDR3 length: 15
V gene: TRBV6-5
J gene: TRBJ1-5
clone size: .
CDR3 protein: CASRRQGVRNQPQHF
CDR3 DNA: TGTGCCAGCAGGAGACAGGGGGTACGCAATCAGCCCCAGCATTTT

D gene: .
CDR3 length: 13
V gene: TRBV6-6
J gene: TRBJ2-7
clone size: .
CDR3 protein: CASSSQGRYEQYF
CDR3 DNA: TGTGCCAGCAGTTCACAGGGAAGGTACGAGCAGTACTTC

D gene: .
CDR3 length: 14
V gene: TRBV4-1
J gene: TRBJ1-1
clone size: .
CDR3 protein: CASSRIGLDTEAFF
CDR3 DNA: TGCGCCAGCAGTCGGATTGGACTCGACACTGAAGCTTTCTTT

D gene: .
CDR3 length: 14
V gene: TRBV10-2
J gene: TRBJ1-6
clone size: .
CDR3 protein: CASSQSRENSPLHF
CDR3 DNA: TGCGCCAGCAGTCAAAGCAGGGAAAATTCACCCCTCCACTTT

D gene: TRBD1
CDR3 length: 15
V gene: TRBV7-9
J gene: TRBJ2-3
clone size: .
CDR3 protein: CASSLAEQGADTQYF
CDR3 DNA: TGTGCCAGCAGCTTAGCCGAACAGGGGGCAGATACGCAGTATTTT